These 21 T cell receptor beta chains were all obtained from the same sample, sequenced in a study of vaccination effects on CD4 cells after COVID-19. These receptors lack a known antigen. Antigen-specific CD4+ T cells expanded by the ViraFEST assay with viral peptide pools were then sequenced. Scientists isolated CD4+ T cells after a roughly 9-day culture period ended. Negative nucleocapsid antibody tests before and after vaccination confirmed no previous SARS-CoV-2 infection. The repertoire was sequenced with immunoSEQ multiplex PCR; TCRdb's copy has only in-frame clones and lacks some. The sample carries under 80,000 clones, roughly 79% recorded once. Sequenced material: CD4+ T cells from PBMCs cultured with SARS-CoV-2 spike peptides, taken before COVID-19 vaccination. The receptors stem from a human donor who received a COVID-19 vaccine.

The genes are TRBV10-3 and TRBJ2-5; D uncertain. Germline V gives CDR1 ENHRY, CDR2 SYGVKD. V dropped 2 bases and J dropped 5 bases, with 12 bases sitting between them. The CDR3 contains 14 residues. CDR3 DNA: TGTGCCATCAGTGAGCAAGGCAGCTCGGAGACCCAGTACTTC. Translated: CAISEQGSSETQYF.

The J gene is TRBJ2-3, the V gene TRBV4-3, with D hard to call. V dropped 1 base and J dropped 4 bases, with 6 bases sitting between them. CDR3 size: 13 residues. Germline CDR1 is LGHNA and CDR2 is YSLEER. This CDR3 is CASSQGVPDTQYF. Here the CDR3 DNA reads TGCGCCAGCAGCCAAGGGGTGCCAGATACGCAGTATTTT.

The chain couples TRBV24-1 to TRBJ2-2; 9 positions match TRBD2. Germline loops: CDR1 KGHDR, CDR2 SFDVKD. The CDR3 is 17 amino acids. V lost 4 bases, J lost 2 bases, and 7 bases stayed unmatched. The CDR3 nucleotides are TGTGCCACCAGTGACTCTGTAGCGGGGGTAAACACCGGGGAGCTGTTTTTT. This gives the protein CATSDSVAGVNTGELFF.

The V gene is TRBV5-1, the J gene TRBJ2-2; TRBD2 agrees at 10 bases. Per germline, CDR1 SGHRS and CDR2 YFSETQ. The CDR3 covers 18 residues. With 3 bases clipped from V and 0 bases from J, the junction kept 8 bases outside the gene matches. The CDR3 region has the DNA TGCGCCAGCAGCTCGATACTTAGCGGGGGGTCGAACACCGGGGAGCTGTTTTTT. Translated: CASSSILSGGSNTGELFF.

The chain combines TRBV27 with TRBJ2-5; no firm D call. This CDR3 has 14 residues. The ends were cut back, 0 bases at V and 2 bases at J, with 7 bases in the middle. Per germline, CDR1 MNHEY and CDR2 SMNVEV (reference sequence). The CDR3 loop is CASSLSPFQETQYF. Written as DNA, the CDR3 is TGTGCCAGCAGTTTATCCCCTTTTCAAGAGACCCAGTACTTC.

CDR3: CASSFNTDTQYF. Written as DNA, the CDR3 is TGCGCCAGCAGCTTTAACACAGATACGCAGTATTTT. The V call is TRBV5-1, the J call TRBJ2-3, with unresolved D. CDR1 and CDR2 (germline): SGHRS, YFSETQ. V lost 2 bases and J 2 bases, leaving 3 bases between the germline ends. This CDR3 has 12 amino acids.

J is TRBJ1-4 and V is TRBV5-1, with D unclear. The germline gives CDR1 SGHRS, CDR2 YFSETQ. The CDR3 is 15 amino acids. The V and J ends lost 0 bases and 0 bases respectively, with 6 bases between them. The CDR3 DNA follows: TGCGCCAGCAGCTTGGTTACCGCAACTAATGAAAAACTGTTTTTT. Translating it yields CASSLVTATNEKLFF. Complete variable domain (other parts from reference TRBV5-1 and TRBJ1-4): KAGVTQTPRYLIKTRGQQVTLSCSPISGHRSVSWYQQTPGQGLQFLFEYFSETQRNKGNFPGRFSGRQFSNSRSEMNVSTLELGDSALYLCASSLVTATNEKLFFGSGTQLSVL.

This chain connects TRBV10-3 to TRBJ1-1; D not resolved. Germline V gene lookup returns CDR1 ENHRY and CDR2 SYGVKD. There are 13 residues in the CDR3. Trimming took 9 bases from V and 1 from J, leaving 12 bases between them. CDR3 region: CAIGFGTNTEAFF. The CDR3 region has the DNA TGTGCCATTGGCTTCGGAACGAACACTGAAGCTTTCTTT.

In DNA, the CDR3 is TGCAGCGTGGACAGGGGCTATGGCTACACCTTC. It codes for CSVDRGYGYTF. This chain connects TRBV29-1 to TRBJ1-2, with 9 bases matching TRBD1. The junction had 0 bases not matched to a gene; V was cut back by 6 bases and J by 4 bases. This CDR3 has 11 amino acids. Germline values: CDR1 SQVTM, CDR2 ANQGSEA.

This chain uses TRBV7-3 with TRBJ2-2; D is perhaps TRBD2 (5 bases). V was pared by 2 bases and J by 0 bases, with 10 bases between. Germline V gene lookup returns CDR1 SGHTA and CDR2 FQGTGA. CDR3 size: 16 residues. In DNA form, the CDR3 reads TGTGCCAGCAGCTTATTAGGACTTTCGAACACCGGGGAGCTGTTTTTT. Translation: CASSLLGLSNTGELFF.

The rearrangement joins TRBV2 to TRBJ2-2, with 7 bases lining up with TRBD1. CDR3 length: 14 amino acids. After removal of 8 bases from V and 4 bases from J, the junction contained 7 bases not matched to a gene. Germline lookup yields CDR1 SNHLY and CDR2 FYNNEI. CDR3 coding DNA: TGTGCCAGCCTCAAACAGGGGTTCACCGGGGAGCTGTTTTTT. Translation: CASLKQGFTGELFF.

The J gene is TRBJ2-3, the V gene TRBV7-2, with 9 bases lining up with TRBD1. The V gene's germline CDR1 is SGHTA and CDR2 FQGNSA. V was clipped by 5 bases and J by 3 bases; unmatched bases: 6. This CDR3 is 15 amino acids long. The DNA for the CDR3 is TGTGCCAGCAGCCCAAGACAGGGGGGAACAGATACGCAGTATTTT. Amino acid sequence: CASSPRQGGTDTQYF. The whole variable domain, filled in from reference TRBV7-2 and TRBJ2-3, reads GAGVSQSPSNKVTEKGKDVELRCDPISGHTALYWYRQSLGQGLEFLIYFQGNSAPDKSGLPSDRFSAERTGGSVSTLTIQRTQQEDSAVYLCASSPRQGGTDTQYFGPGTRLTVL.

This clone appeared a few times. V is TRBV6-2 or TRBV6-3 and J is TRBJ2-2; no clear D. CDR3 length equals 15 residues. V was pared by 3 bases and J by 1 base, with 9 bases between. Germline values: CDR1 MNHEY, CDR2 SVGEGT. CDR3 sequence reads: CASSYFWGNTGELFF. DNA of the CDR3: TGTGCCAGCAGTTATTTTTGGGGGAACACCGGGGAGCTGTTTTTT.

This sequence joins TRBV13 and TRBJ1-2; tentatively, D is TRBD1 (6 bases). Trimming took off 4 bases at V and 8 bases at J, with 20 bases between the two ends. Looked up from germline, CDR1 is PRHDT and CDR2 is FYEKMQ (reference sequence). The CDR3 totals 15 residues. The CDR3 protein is CASSSSTRRTAGYTF. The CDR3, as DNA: TGTGCCAGCAGCTCCTCCACGCGGAGGACAGCCGGCTACACCTTC. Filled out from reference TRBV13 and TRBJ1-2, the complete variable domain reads AAGVIQSPRHLIKEKRETATLKCYPIPRHDTVYWYQQGPGQDPQFLISFYEKMQSDKGSIPDRFSAQQFSDYHSELNMSSLELGDSALYFCASSSSTRRTAGYTFGSGTRLTVV.

The CDR3: CSHLQGPDTQYF. The CDR3 DNA sequence: TGCAGCCACCTCCAGGGTCCAGATACGCAGTATTTT. The chain recombines TRBV29-1 with TRBJ2-3, with D tentatively TRBD1 (5 bases). The CDR3 covers 12 residues. Germline CDR1 and CDR2: SQVTM and ANQGSEA. Trimming removed 8 bases at V and 4 bases at J, with 13 bases between.

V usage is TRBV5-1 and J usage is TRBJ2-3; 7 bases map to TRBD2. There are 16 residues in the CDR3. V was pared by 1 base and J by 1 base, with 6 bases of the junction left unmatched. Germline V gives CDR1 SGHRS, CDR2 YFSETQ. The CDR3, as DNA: TGCGCCAGCAGCTTGCCGCTTGCGGGGGGCACAGATACGCAGTATTTT. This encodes CASSLPLAGGTDTQYF.

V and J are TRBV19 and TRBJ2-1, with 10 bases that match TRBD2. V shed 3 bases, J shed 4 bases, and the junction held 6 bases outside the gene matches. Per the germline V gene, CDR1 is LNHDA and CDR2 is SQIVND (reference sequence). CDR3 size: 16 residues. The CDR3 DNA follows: TGTGCCAGTAGTATCCCCAGCGGGGGGGGGTACAATGAGCAGTTCTTC. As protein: CASSIPSGGGYNEQFF. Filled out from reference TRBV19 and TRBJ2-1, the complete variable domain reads DGGITQSPKYLFRKEGQNVTLSCEQNLNHDAMYWYRQDPGQGLRLIYYSQIVNDFQKGDIAEGYSVSREKKESFPLTVTSAQKNPTAFYLCASSIPSGGGYNEQFFGPGTRLTVL.

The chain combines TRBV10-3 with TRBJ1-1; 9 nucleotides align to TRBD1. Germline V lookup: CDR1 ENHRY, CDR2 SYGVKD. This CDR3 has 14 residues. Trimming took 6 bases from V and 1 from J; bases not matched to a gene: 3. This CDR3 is CAIRGTGTNTEAFF. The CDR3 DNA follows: TGTGCCATCAGGGGGACAGGGACGAACACTGAAGCTTTCTTT.

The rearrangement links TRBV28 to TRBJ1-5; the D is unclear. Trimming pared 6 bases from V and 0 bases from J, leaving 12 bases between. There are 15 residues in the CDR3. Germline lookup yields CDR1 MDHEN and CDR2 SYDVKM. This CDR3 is CASSPRSGSNQPQHF. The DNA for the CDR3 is TGTGCCAGCAGCCCCCGGAGCGGTAGCAATCAGCCCCAGCATTTT.

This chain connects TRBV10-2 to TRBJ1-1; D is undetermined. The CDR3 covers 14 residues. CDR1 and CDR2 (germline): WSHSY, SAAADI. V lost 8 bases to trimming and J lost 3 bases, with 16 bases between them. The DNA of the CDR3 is TGCGCCAGCCTTACGACCAGCCGGGACACTGAAGCTTTCTTT. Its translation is CASLTTSRDTEAFF.

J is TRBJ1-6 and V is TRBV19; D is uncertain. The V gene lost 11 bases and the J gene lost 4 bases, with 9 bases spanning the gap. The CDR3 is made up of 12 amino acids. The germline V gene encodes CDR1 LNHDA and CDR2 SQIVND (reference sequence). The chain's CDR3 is CAGRTYNSPLHF. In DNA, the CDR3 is TGTGCCGGACGGACTTATAATTCACCCCTCCACTTT.